Below are 17 T cell receptor beta chains sequenced from a single sample in a study of tumor and adjacent non-tumor tissue in lung cancer. The template was RNA from unsorted bulk tissue. A modified ARM-PCR protocol with three rounds of nested PCR amplified TCRbeta. Via MiXCR, TCRdb re-called the multiplex PCR reads, giving one row per CDR3 protein. The sample has some 120,000 distinct CDR3 sequences, approximately 66% seen once; the top ten hold 13%. Sequencing input: lung tumor tissue. The origin of the receptors is a man aged 30 to 39 with non-small cell lung cancer.

The chain couples TRBV24-1 to TRBJ2-3; TRBD2 matches 9 bases. Germline CDR1 and CDR2: KGHDR and SFDVKD. V lost 6 bases, J lost 2 bases, and 5 bases stayed unmatched. The CDR3 has 15 amino acids. CDR3 sequence (DNA): TGTGCCACCAGTTGGGGACTAGCACCCACAGATACGCAGTATTTT. This codes for CATSWGLAPTDTQYF.

V is TRBV5-6 and J is TRBJ2-5; TRBD2 matches 10 bases. This CDR3 is built from 15 residues. V was pared by 1 base and J by 6 bases, with 6 bases of the junction left unmatched. From germline, CDR1 is SGHDT and CDR2 YYEEEE. The CDR3 reads CASSLPSGSSKTQYF. The CDR3 nucleotides are TGTGCCAGCAGCTTGCCTAGCGGGAGTTCTAAGACCCAGTACTTC.

The chain couples TRBV7-3 to TRBJ1-1; D is ambiguous. The germline V gene has CDR1 SGHTA and CDR2 FQGTGA. The V and J ends lost 3 bases and 1 base respectively, with 6 bases between them. The length of the CDR3 is 13 residues. In DNA, the CDR3 is TGTGCCAGCAGCTTGGAACAGAACACTGAAGCTTTCTTT. This gives the protein CASSLEQNTEAFF.

The V call is TRBV12-3 or TRBV12-4, the J call TRBJ2-1; 7 bases fit TRBD2. This CDR3 contains 13 residues. V was clipped by 11 bases and J by 7 bases; unmatched bases: 11. Here the CDR3 reads CACQRGARNEQFF. The CDR3 DNA reads TGTGCCTGTCAGCGGGGCGCTAGGAATGAGCAGTTCTTC.

A word on this clonotype: A junction end diverges from the germline sequence, so it may reflect a read error. CDR3 DNA: TGTGCCACCAGTTGCTCCCCGACGGACAGCTATGGCTACACCTTC. Protein product: CATSCSPTDSYGYTF. This chain joins TRBV6-2 or TRBV6-3 and TRBJ1-2; D possibly corresponds to TRBD1 (6 bases). The germline V gene has CDR1 MNHEY and CDR2 SVGEGT. This CDR3 spans 15 amino acids.

Regarding this clonotype: This may arise from a read error, as a much more abundant clone is one base away. The chain links TRBV6-2 or TRBV6-3 to TRBJ2-2, with D unclear. The length of the CDR3 is 15 residues. The germline gives CDR1 MNHEY, CDR2 SVGEGT. CDR3 sequence reads: CAGSRRALNTGELFF. The CDR3 DNA reads as TGTGCCGGCAGTAGGCGTGCCCTCAACACCGGGGAGCTGTTTTTT.

Regarding this clonotype: Possible read error: a much larger clone is one base away. This is likely a read error, given that the CDR3 carries no conserved phenylalanine or tryptophan at its end. This chain links TRBV20-1 with TRBJ2-1, with D tentatively TRBD2 (5 bases). Trimming shortened V by 0 bases and J by 4 bases, and 7 bases separated the two germline ends. Germline V gene lookup returns CDR1 DFQATT and CDR2 SNEGSKA (reference sequence). CDR3 length: 13 amino acids. The CDR3 reads CSARESGYNEQFY. CDR3 nucleotides: TGCAGTGCTAGAGAAAGCGGATACAATGAGCAGTTCTAC.

With respect to this clonotype: An end of the junction does not agree with germline; a read error may underlie this. The chain links TRBV4-2 to TRBJ2-2; 9 bases fit TRBD2. Germline CDR1 reads LGHNA; CDR2 reads YNFKEQ. This CDR3 comprises 16 residues. CDR3 in DNA: TGTGCCAGCCGCTCGATCGCGGGGGGGCATACCGGGGTGCTGTTTTTT. Residues: CASRSIAGGHTGVLFF.

Remarks on this clonotype: A much larger clone lies a single base off, so this may be a read error. The chain employs TRBV20-1 and TRBJ2-1; TRBD1 or TRBD2 may be the D gene (6 bases each). V was clipped by 7 bases and J by 3 bases, with 16 bases between them. Germline V gene sequence: CDR1 DFQATT, CDR2 SNEGSKA (reference sequence). This CDR3 spans 14 amino acids. CDR3 bases: TGCAGTGATAGGGCCGCGGGACACTACAATGAGCAGTTCTTC. Amino acids: CSDRAAGHYNEQFF.

On this clonotype: An end of the junction differs from the germline gene, which may be a read error. This chain joins TRBV4-1 and TRBJ2-7; D is perhaps TRBD1 or TRBD2 (5 bases each). CDR1 and CDR2 (germline): MGHRA, YSYEKL. The CDR3 length is 13 residues. DNA for the CDR3: TGCGCCAACAGCCATGATGGGGGCTACGAGCAGTACTTC. Translating gives CANSHDGGYEQYF.

This clonotype was observed many times. The genes are TRBV29-1 and TRBJ2-7, with 9 bases identical to TRBD2. The junction had 5 bases not matched to a gene; V was cut back by 0 bases and J by 2 bases. From germline, CDR1 is SQVTM and CDR2 ANQGSEA. The CDR3 has 15 residues. This CDR3 reads CSVEDSGGRAYEQYF. The CDR3 nucleotides read TGCAGCGTTGAAGATTCGGGCGGGAGGGCCTACGAGCAGTACTTC.

Written as DNA, the CDR3 is TGTGCCAGCAGCCAAGACAGCTTAACCTATGGCTACACCTTC. The encoded protein is CASSQDSLTYGYTF. The V and J genes are TRBV14 and TRBJ1-2; D not resolved. The V and J ends lost 0 bases and 4 bases respectively, with 9 bases between them. Germline values: CDR1 SGHDN, CDR2 FVKESK. CDR3 length equals 14 residues. Together with reference TRBV14 and TRBJ1-2, the CDR3 gives the full variable domain: EAGVTQFPSHSVIEKGQTVTLRCDPISGHDNLYWYRRVMGKEIKFLLHFVKESKQDESGMPNNRFLAERTGGTYSTLKVQPAELEDSGVYFCASSQDSLTYGYTFGSGTRLTVV.

This clonotype was seen a few times. This chain uses TRBV20-1 with TRBJ2-3; a possible D gene is TRBD2 (6 bases). In germline, CDR1 is DFQATT, CDR2 SNEGSKA (reference sequence). This CDR3 spans 16 amino acids. Trimming stripped 3 bases from V and 1 base from J, with 17 bases between. The chain's CDR3 is CSASPLGGMGTDTQYF. The CDR3 nucleotides read TGCAGTGCTAGTCCCCTGGGGGGTATGGGCACAGATACGCAGTATTTT.

A note on this clonotype: The DNA is left out, because the CDR3 cannot be placed on it with certainty; the CDR3 is given as TCRdb lists it. The chain uses TRBV11-2 and TRBJ2-2; no check of the table's D call, TRBD1, against the DNA was made. The CDR3 spans 16 amino acids, including both terminal residues. Germline V lookup: CDR1 SGHAT, CDR2 FQNNGV. CDR3 in amino acids: CASSPGTGLNTGSCFF.

For this clonotype: This could be a read error, since a much larger clone is one nucleotide away. The chain combines TRBV5-4 with TRBJ1-4, with D perhaps TRBD1 (5 bases). The V gene's germline CDR1 is SGHNT and CDR2 YYREEE (reference sequence). This CDR3 spans 16 amino acids. CDR3 nucleotides: TGTGCCAGCAGCTTGGAGGCGACAGCAACTAATGAAAAACTGTTATTT. It yields the protein CASSLEATATNEKLLF.

As to this clonotype: One end of the junction varies from germline; a read error may be responsible. The CDR3 DNA sequence: TGCGTCAGCAGCCCTCGCGGGGTCTATGGCTACACCTTC. Amino acids: CVSSPRGVYGYTF. The rearrangement links TRBV4-2 to TRBJ1-2, with D unresolved. Germline CDR1 is LGHNA and CDR2 is YNFKEQ. This CDR3 spans 13 amino acids.

As for this clonotype: The germline gene is not matched at one end of the junction; a read error may be the cause. The rearrangement links TRBV20-1 to TRBJ1-1; D is unclear. CDR1 and CDR2 (germline): DFQATT, SNEGSKA (reference sequence). This CDR3 has 12 residues. This CDR3 is CSASDGPTEAFF. The DNA of the CDR3 is TGCAGTGCTAGTGATGGGCCTACTGAAGCCTTCTTT.